This TCR beta chain was identified in a study of blood T cells in healthy people across ages. On the study more broadly: About one barcoded beta molecule per two T cells came from capture by template switching.

The CDR3 loop spans 15 amino acids. CDR1 is SEHNR and CDR2 is FQNEAQ in the germline V gene (reference sequence). V gave up 5 bases and J gave up 0 bases, with 11 bases separating them. A remark on this clonotype: Its antigen is as yet unknown.

Study-wide findings and caveats: With unsorted PBMCs, a conclusive comparison of naive versus antigen-experienced cells was not possible. Donors of long life had a larger count of naive CD4+ cells and greater diversity than aged donors.

Using a J-beta primer mix together with a sample-barcoded 5' primer, a second PCR was run for about 6 to 11 cycles. TCRdb ran MiXCR on the 5' RACE reads and lists one entry per CDR3 protein. The sample has some 1.4 million distinct CDR3 sequences, roughly 40% seen once. The receptor comes from a woman under 30 in good health. Sequencing was done on a sample of blood. The chain has TRBV7-9 and TRBJ1-3; D ambiguous. The CDR3 sequence: CASSPRPDSGNTIYF. As DNA, the CDR3 is TGTGCCAGCAGCCCTCGTCCGGACTCTGGAAACACCATATATTTT.